The next 10 T cell receptor beta chains were all read from a single sample in a study of Tregs in tolerant kidney transplant recipients. Here immunoSEQ multiplex PCR was the method, and the copy in TCRdb shows in-frame clones only, minus some. The repertoire table contains 31,000 or so clones. The sequences come from CD8+ T cells from blood, collected before the transplant. These receptors were taken from a human donor who received a combined kidney and bone marrow transplant.

For this clone: From the germline J gene comes the end of the CDR3, since the read stops 3 residues before it. The chain carries TRBV20-1 and TRBJ2-1; 13 bases match TRBD2. Per germline, CDR1 DFQATT and CDR2 SNEGSKA (reference sequence). Trimming at V came to 2 bases and at J to 0 bases, leaving 10 bases not matched to a gene. This CDR3 has 19 amino acids. The part of the CDR3 DNA that was read is TGCAGTGCTAGACCCAGGACTAGCGGGAGTTTATACTCCTACAATGAG. Translation: CSARPRTSGSLYSYNE. The CDR3 reads in full as CSARPRTSGSLYSYNEQFF.

Comments on this clone: The junction shows a germline mismatch at one end, possibly a read error. The sequenced part of the CDR3 DNA is TGCGCCAGCAGCCAGCTGTGGGACAGGGAGAGCGAAAAA. Residues: CASSQLWDRESEK. The entire CDR3 reads CASSQLWDRESEKLFF. J is TRBJ1-4 and V is TRBV4-2; 9 bases are a match to TRBD1. The CDR3 extends 3 residues past the end of the read, so its final part is completed from the germline J gene. CDR1 LGHNA and CDR2 YNFKEQ come from the germline V gene. This CDR3 comprises 16 residues.

The CDR3 protein is CASRKGGTEAFF. Partial CDR3 DNA: TGTGCCAGTAGGAAGGGTGGCACTGAA. The rearrangement joins TRBV19 to TRBJ1-1; D gene unclear. The CDR3 goes on 3 residues after the read ends, and that part is filled in from the germline J gene. This CDR3 has 12 residues. Trimming removed 6 bases from V and 4 bases from J, with 9 bases in between. CDR1 and CDR2 (germline): LNHDA, SQIVND (reference sequence).

The DNA read from the CDR3 is TGTGCCAGCAGTCCCCTGTATGGCGGATACGAG. Its protein product is CASSPLYGGYE. The entire CDR3 is CASSPLYGGYEQYF. This rearrangement joins TRBV11-2 to TRBJ2-7; D unresolved. The sequenced fragment ends 3 residues before the CDR3 boundary, so the rest is inferred from the germline J gene. Germline CDR1 and CDR2: SGHAT and FQNNGV. The CDR3 totals 14 residues. V dropped 6 bases and J dropped 4 bases, with 16 bases sitting between them. The entire variable domain, with the rest obtained from reference TRBV11-2 and TRBJ2-7, is as follows: EAGVAQSPRYKIIEKRQSVAFWCNPISGHATLYWYQQILGQGPKLLIQFQNNGVVDDSQLPKDRFSAERLKGVDSTLKIQPAKLEDSAVYLCASSPLYGGYEQYFGPGTRLTVT.

In the case of this clone: Relative to the germline gene, one junction end is altered; a read error may explain this. The CDR3 end lies 3 residues beyond the end of the read and is filled in from the germline J gene. The genes are TRBV2 and TRBJ2-5; D remains unclear. The germline CDR1 and CDR2 sequences are SNHLY and FYNNEI. The CDR3 length is 13 residues. The CDR3 DNA, read in part, is TGTGCCAGCAATGAAGACACCCAAGAGACC. This sequence encodes CASNEDTQET. From start to end, the CDR3 is CASNEDTQETQYF. The variable domain in full, completed from reference TRBV2 and TRBJ2-5, reads EPEVTQTPSHQVTQMGQEVILRCVPISNHLYFYWYRQILGQKVEFLVSFYNNEISEKSEIFDDQFSVERPDGSNFTLKIRSTKLEDSAMYFCASNEDTQETQYFGPGTRLLVL.

Regarding this clone: The read terminates 3 residues before the CDR3 end, so the remaining end is supplied by the germline J gene. V gene TRBV5-1 combines with J gene TRBJ2-7; 14 positions agree with TRBD2. The germline V gene encodes CDR1 SGHRS and CDR2 YFSETQ. V was pared by 3 bases and J by 2 bases, with 10 bases of the junction left unmatched. The CDR3 is 18 residues long. The CDR3 bases that were read are TGCGCCAGCAGCTCACCGGGACTAGCGGGAGTTGGGACCTACGAG. Translating it yields CASSSPGLAGVGTYE. The whole CDR3 protein reads CASSSPGLAGVGTYEQYF.

As concerns this clone: Read coverage stops 3 residues before the CDR3 terminus; the germline J gene supplies the remainder. The chain has TRBV6-4 and TRBJ1-1, with D perhaps matching TRBD1 (5 bases). Trimming shortened V by 2 bases and J by 6 bases, and 10 bases separated the two germline ends. The germline CDR1 and CDR2 sequences are MRHNA and SNTAGT. This CDR3 spans 13 amino acids. The CDR3 here is CASSDGRGSEAFF. The CDR3 DNA, read in part, is TGTGCCAGCAGTGACGGGAGGGGCTCTGAA.

Details on this clone: Read data end 3 residues before the CDR3 end; the end is taken from the germline J gene. The V and J genes are TRBV30 and TRBJ1-1; D is possibly TRBD1 (5 bases). This CDR3 comprises 14 residues. V was clipped by 0 bases and J by 5 bases, with 13 bases between them. CDR1 and CDR2 (germline): GTSNPN, SVGIG (reference sequence). CDR3 DNA, as far as it was read: TGTGCCTGGAGTGTTCTGGGGCGGGGGACTGAA. Residues: CAWSVLGRGTE. The whole CDR3 reads CAWSVLGRGTEAFF.

In the case of this clone: The read gets to within 3 residues of the CDR3 end, and the germline J gene fills in the rest. The chain recombines TRBV7-9 with TRBJ2-3; D is unclear. Trimming removed 3 bases at V and 4 bases at J, with 14 bases between. The V gene's germline CDR1 is SEHNR and CDR2 FQNEAQ (reference sequence). This CDR3 is 15 amino acids long. The CDR3 protein is CASSFPSSMADTQYF. The part of the CDR3 DNA that was read is TGTGCCAGCAGCTTCCCAAGTAGTATGGCAGATACG.

Worth noting for this clone: With the read ending 3 residues before the CDR3 end, the germline J gene is used to fill in that end. This chain joins TRBV7-6 and TRBJ2-1; 12 positions match TRBD2. J lost 7 bases, V lost 5 bases, and 9 bases had no gene match. This CDR3 has 16 residues. The germline gives CDR1 SGHVS, CDR2 FNYEAQ. CDR3 loop: CASSPRLAGVVNEQFF. The sequenced CDR3 bases are TGTGCCAGCAGCCCCCGACTAGCGGGAGTAGTGAATGAG.